The 17 T cell receptor beta chains reported below all come from one sample, sequenced in a study of T cell changes during pregnancy in multiple sclerosis. Generated by immunoSEQ multiplex PCR, the TCRdb table keeps only in-frame clones and is missing some. The table has just under 45,000 clones, approximately 96% seen once. Sequenced here: peripheral blood, sampled in the second trimester of pregnancy. The receptors were sampled from a female donor with multiple sclerosis, enrolled in a pregnancy study.

V gene TRBV27 combines with J gene TRBJ2-1; D perhaps matches TRBD2 (6 bases). The V and J ends lost 2 bases and 3 bases respectively, with 8 bases between them. The CDR3 contains 14 residues. Germline assignment: CDR1 MNHEY and CDR2 SMNVEV (reference sequence). This CDR3 reads CASSLAGSYNEQFF. DNA for the CDR3: TGTGCCAGCAGTTTAGCGGGAAGCTACAATGAGCAGTTCTTC.

This clone was observed once. The CDR3 carries no conserved terminal phenylalanine or tryptophan, so it likely arises from a read error. The DNA is left out, because the CDR3 cannot be placed on it with certainty; the CDR3 is given as TCRdb lists it. The chain carries TRBV27 and TRBJ1-2; TRBD1, the D gene given by the table, was not confirmed from the DNA. The CDR3 is 11 residues long, ends included. CDR1 MNHEY and CDR2 SMNVEV come from the germline V gene (reference sequence). The CDR3 spells CASSLGAQGSI.

The V and J genes are TRBV5-5 and TRBJ2-5; TRBD1 aligns across 7 bases. The CDR3 spans 14 residues. After removal of 6 bases from V and 5 bases from J, the junction contained 10 bases not matched to a gene. Germline V CDR1 and CDR2: SGHKS, YYEKEE (reference sequence). The CDR3: CASTLRQGGETQYF. CDR3 nucleotide sequence: TGTGCCAGCACCCTAAGACAGGGCGGGGAGACCCAGTACTTC. Full variable domain (missing parts from reference TRBV5-5 and TRBJ2-5): DAGVTQSPTHLIKTRGQQVTLRCSPISGHKSVSWYQQVLGQGPQFIFQYYEKEERGRGNFPDRFSARQFPNYSSELNVNALLLGDSALYLCASTLRQGGETQYFGPGTRLLVL.

The chain uses TRBV5-1 and TRBJ2-7, with D unclear. The ends were cut back, 4 bases at V and 3 bases at J, with 14 bases in the middle. CDR3 size: 14 residues. Looked up from germline, CDR1 is SGHRS and CDR2 is YFSETQ. DNA of the CDR3: TGCGCCAGCAGCCCCCCGGATAACAGCTACGAGCAGTACTTC. Its protein product is CASSPPDNSYEQYF.

The rearrangement uses TRBV10-3 and TRBJ1-2; 10 bases match TRBD1. Trimming took 4 bases from V and 6 from J; bases not matched to a gene: 8. The CDR3 has 15 residues. Germline V gene sequence: CDR1 ENHRY, CDR2 SYGVKD. The CDR3: CAISARQGAGDGYTF. As DNA, the CDR3 is TGTGCCATCAGTGCCAGACAGGGGGCGGGGGATGGCTACACCTTC.

J is TRBJ2-1 and V is TRBV7-8; 13 bases are a match to TRBD2. The trim removed 5 bases at V and 9 bases at J, leaving 7 bases unmatched. The CDR3 runs to 15 residues. The germline CDR1 and CDR2 sequences are SGHVS and FQNEAQ. CDR3: CASSLLAGGDGEQFF. CDR3 nucleotide sequence: TGTGCCAGCAGCCTACTAGCGGGAGGGGACGGTGAGCAGTTCTTC.

V usage is TRBV13 and J usage is TRBJ2-2; the match to TRBD1 covers 10 bases. This CDR3 spans 15 amino acids. V shed 5 bases, J shed 7 bases, and the junction held 7 bases outside the gene matches. Per the germline V gene, CDR1 is PRHDT and CDR2 is FYEKMQ (reference sequence). The CDR3, as DNA: TGTGCCAGCAGCCTCGGACAGGGGGGGTACGGGGAGCTGTTTTTT. This codes for CASSLGQGGYGELFF.

The chain has TRBV27 and TRBJ1-2; 11 bases align to TRBD1. This CDR3 has 15 residues. With 3 bases clipped from V and 4 bases from J, the junction kept 4 bases outside the gene matches. CDR1 is MNHEY and CDR2 is SMNVEV in the germline V gene (reference sequence). The CDR3 nucleotides read TGTGCCAGCAGTTTCCGGGACAGGGGGACCTATGGCTACACCTTC. Translation gives CASSFRDRGTYGYTF.

This chain connects TRBV15 to TRBJ2-7; the match to TRBD1 covers 8 bases. V shed 1 base, J shed 3 bases, and the junction held 5 bases outside the gene matches. The CDR3 loop spans 15 amino acids. Germline V lookup: CDR1 LNHNV, CDR2 YYDKDF (reference sequence). The CDR3 DNA is TGTGCCACCAGCAGAGCGGGGACAGGAATCTACGAGCAGTACTTC. Protein: CATSRAGTGIYEQYF.

The chain employs TRBV18 and TRBJ1-1, with D possibly being TRBD1 (5 bases). Trimming cost V 4 bases and J 0 bases, with 9 bases left between them. Germline CDR1 is KGHSH and CDR2 is LQKENI. CDR3 length equals 14 residues. DNA of the CDR3: TGTGCCAGCTCACAAGACAGCTTGAACACTGAAGCTTTCTTT. Protein sequence: CASSQDSLNTEAFF.

The chain couples TRBV7-6 to TRBJ2-1, with D perhaps TRBD2 (6 bases). The CDR3 sequence is 13 residues long. V was cut by 4 bases and J by 9 bases, with 13 bases left in between. The germline V gene encodes CDR1 SGHVS and CDR2 FNYEAQ. This CDR3 is CASSSQLATEQFF. CDR3 bases: TGTGCCAGCAGCTCCCAACTAGCTACTGAGCAGTTCTTC.

The V call is TRBV27, the J call TRBJ2-5, with D possibly TRBD1 on 5 matching bases. CDR1 is MNHEY, CDR2 SMNVEV, per germline (reference sequence). The CDR3 extends over 11 amino acids. Trimming removed 8 bases at V and 5 bases at J, with 9 bases between. CDR3 sequence: CASLQGETQYF. The CDR3, as DNA: TGTGCCAGCCTTCAGGGCGAGACCCAGTACTTC.

The J gene is TRBJ2-3, the V gene TRBV6-5; TRBD1 matches 12 bases. This CDR3 comprises 15 residues. V dropped 5 bases and J dropped 7; count of bases not matched to a gene: 7. Germline V gene lookup returns CDR1 MNHEY and CDR2 SVGAGI. Here the CDR3 reads CASSKPGQGANTQYF. In nucleotides, the CDR3 is TGTGCCAGCAGTAAACCGGGACAGGGGGCAAATACGCAGTATTTT.

The chain links TRBV15 to TRBJ2-7, with TRBD1 identical over 8 bases. Trimming took 3 bases from V and 5 from J; bases not matched to a gene: 3. Looked up from germline, CDR1 is LNHNV and CDR2 is YYDKDF (reference sequence). This CDR3 has 13 residues. This chain's CDR3 is CATSRDRAHEQYF. CDR3 coding DNA: TGTGCCACCAGCAGGGACAGGGCCCACGAGCAGTACTTC.

The chain links TRBV5-1 to TRBJ2-7; 9 bases agree with TRBD1. J lost 4 bases, V lost 0 bases, and 11 bases had no gene match. This CDR3 spans 17 amino acids. The V gene's germline CDR1 is SGHRS and CDR2 YFSETQ. The CDR3 reads CASSLGQGGAHQYEQYF. The DNA for the CDR3 is TGCGCCAGCAGCTTGGGACAGGGGGGAGCTCACCAGTACGAGCAGTACTTC.

V is TRBV18 and J is TRBJ2-1; 10 bases line up with TRBD1. The germline V gene encodes CDR1 KGHSH and CDR2 LQKENI. The CDR3 length is 17 residues. V gave up 4 bases and J gave up 0 bases; unmatched junction bases: 6. DNA of the CDR3: TGTGCCAGCTCACGGACAGGGGGTTTCAGCTCCTACAATGAGCAGTTCTTC. This encodes CASSRTGGFSSYNEQFF.

The chain recombines TRBV7-9 with TRBJ1-1, with D tentatively TRBD1 (5 bases). This CDR3 has 12 amino acids. Germline V gene lookup returns CDR1 SEHNR and CDR2 FQNEAQ (reference sequence). The germline V and J ends were trimmed by 8 bases and 6 bases, with 13 bases remaining between them. The CDR3 spells CASRLGGAEAFF. DNA for the CDR3: TGTGCCAGCCGTTTGGGGGGAGCTGAAGCTTTCTTT.